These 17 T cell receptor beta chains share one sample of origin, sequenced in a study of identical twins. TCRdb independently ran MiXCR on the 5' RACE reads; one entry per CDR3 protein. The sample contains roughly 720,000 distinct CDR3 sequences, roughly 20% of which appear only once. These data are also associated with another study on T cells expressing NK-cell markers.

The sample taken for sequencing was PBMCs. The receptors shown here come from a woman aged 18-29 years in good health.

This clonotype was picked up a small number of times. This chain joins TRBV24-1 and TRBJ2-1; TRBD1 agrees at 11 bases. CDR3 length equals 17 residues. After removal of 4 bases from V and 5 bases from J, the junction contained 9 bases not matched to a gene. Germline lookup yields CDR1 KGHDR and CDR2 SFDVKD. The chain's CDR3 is CATSEDRTGGLDNEQFF. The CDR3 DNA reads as TGTGCCACCAGTGAGGACAGGACAGGGGGCCTGGACAATGAGCAGTTCTTC.

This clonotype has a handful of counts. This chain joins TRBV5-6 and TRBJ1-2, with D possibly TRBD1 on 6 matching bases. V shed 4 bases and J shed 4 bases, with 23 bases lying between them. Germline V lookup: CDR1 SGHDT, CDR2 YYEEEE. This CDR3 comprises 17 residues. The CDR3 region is CASSLNRPKGGVYGYTF. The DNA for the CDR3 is TGTGCCAGCAGCCTCAACCGACCCAAGGGGGGAGTCTATGGCTACACCTTC.

For the CDR3, the DNA is TGTGCCAGCAGTTTGGTTGGGCAGGTGGGGTTAAAACTGTTTTTT. Protein product: CASSLVGQVGLKLFF. J is TRBJ1-4 and V is TRBV27; D uncertain. The V gene lost 3 bases and the J gene lost 10 bases, with 18 bases spanning the gap. This CDR3 spans 15 amino acids. Germline V gene sequence: CDR1 MNHEY, CDR2 SMNVEV (reference sequence).

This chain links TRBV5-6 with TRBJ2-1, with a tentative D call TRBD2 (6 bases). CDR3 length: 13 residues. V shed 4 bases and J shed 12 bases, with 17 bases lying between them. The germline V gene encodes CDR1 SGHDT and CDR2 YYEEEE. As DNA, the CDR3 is TGTGCCAGCAGCCCGGGGGAGGTGTCGGGGCAGTTCTTC. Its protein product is CASSPGEVSGQFF.

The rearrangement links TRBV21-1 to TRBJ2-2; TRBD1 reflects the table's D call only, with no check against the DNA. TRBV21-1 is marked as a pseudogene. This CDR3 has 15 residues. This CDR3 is CASSSYRGVAGELFF. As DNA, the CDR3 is TGTGCCAGCAGCAGCTACAGGGGAGTAGCCGGGGAGCTGTTTTTT.

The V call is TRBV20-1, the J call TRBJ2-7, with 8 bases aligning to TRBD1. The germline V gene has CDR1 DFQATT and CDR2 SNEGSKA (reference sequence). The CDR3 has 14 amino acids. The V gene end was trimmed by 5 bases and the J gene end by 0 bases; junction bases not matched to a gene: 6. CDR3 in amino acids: CSASQTGGSYEQYF. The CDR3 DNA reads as TGCAGTGCTTCTCAAACAGGGGGCTCCTACGAGCAGTACTTC.

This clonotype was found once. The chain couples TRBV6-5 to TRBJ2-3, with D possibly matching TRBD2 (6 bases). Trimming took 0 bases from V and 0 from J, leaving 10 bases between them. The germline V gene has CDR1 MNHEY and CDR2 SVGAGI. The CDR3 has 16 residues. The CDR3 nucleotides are TGTGCCAGCAGTTACTCGGCGGGATCTAGCACAGATACGCAGTATTTT. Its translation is CASSYSAGSSTDTQYF.

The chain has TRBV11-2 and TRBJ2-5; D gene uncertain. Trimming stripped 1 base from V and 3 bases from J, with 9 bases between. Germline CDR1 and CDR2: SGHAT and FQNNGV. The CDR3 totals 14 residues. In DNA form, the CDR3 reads TGTGCCAGCAGCTTAGCTTACACGGAAGAGACCCAGTACTTC. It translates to CASSLAYTEETQYF.

The CDR3 DNA reads as TGTGCCAGCTCGCTGGGACTTAGACAGGCAGATACGCAGTATTTT. It yields the protein CASSLGLRQADTQYF. The chain uses TRBV18 and TRBJ2-3; D could derive from TRBD1 or TRBD2 (6 bases each). V shed 6 bases and J shed 4 bases, with 17 bases lying between them. Germline V lookup: CDR1 KGHSH, CDR2 LQKENI. The CDR3 sequence is 15 residues long.

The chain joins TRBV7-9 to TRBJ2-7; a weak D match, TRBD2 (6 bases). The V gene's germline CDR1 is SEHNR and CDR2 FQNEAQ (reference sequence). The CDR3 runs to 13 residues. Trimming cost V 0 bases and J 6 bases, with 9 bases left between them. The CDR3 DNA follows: TGTGCCAGCAGCTTAGCCGCGGGATCCGAGCAGTACTTC. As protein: CASSLAAGSEQYF.

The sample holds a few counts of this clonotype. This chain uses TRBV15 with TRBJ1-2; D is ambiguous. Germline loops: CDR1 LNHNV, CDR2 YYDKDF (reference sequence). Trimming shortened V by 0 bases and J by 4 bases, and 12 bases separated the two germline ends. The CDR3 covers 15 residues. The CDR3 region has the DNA TGTGCCACCAGCAGAGATTCGGGCGGCCCCTATGGCTACACCTTC. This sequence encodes CATSRDSGGPYGYTF.

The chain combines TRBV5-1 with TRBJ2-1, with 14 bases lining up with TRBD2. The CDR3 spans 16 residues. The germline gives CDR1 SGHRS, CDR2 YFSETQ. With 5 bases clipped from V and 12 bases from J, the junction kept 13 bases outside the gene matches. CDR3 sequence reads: CASRYSTSGGAGRQFF. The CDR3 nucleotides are TGCGCCAGCAGATATTCGACTAGCGGGGGGGCGGGTCGGCAGTTCTTC. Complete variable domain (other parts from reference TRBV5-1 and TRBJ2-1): KAGVTQTPRYLIKTRGQQVTLSCSPISGHRSVSWYQQTPGQGLQFLFEYFSETQRNKGNFPGRFSGRQFSNSRSEMNVSTLELGDSALYLCASRYSTSGGAGRQFFGPGTRLTVL.

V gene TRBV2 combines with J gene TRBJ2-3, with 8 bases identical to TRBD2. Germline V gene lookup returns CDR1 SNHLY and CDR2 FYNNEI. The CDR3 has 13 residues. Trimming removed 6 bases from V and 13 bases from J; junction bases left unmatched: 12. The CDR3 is CASSGGDQISEYF. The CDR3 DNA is TGTGCCAGCAGCGGGGGGGACCAGATTTCGGAGTATTTT.

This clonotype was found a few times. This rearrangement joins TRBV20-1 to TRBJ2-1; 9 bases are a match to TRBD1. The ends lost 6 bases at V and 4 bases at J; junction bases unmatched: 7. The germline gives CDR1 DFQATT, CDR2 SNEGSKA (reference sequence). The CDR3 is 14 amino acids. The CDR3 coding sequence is TGCAGTGCAGAACCGGGACAGGGTTACAATGAGCAGTTCTTC. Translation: CSAEPGQGYNEQFF.

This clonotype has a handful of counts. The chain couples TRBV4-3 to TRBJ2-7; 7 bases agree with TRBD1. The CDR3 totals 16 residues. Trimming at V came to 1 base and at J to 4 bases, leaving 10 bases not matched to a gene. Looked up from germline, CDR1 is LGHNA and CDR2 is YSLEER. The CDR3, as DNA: TGCGCCAGCAGCCAAGTGATTGGGGACAGACCTTACGAGCAGTACTTC. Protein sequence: CASSQVIGDRPYEQYF.

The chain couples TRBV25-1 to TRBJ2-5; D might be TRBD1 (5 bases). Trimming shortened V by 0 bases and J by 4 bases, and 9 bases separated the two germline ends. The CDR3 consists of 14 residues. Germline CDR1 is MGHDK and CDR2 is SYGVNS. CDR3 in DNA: TGTGCCAGCAGTGAATATACAGGTCGAGAGACCCAGTACTTC. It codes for CASSEYTGRETQYF.

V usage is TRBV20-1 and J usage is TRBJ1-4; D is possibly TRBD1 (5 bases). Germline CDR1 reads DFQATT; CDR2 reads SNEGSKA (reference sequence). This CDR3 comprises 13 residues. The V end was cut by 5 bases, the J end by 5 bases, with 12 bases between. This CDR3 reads CSAGTYGNEKLFF. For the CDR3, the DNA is TGCAGTGCTGGGACGTACGGAAATGAAAAACTGTTTTTT.